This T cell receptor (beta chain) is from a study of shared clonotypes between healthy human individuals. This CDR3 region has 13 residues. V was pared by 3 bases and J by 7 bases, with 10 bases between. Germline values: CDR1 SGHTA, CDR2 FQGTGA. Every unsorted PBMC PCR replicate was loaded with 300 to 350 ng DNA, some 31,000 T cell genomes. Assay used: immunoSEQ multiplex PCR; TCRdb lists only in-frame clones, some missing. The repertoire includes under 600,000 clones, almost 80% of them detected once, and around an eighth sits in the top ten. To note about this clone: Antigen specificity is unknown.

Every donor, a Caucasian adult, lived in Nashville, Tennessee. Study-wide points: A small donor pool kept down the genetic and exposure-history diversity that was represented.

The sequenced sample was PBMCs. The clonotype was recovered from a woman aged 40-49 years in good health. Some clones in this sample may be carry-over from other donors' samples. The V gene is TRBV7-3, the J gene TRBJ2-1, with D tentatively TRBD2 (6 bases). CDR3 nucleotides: TGTGCCAGCAGCTTGTTAGCGGAAAATGAGCAGTTCTTC. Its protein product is CASSLLAENEQFF.